This T cell receptor beta chain is from a study of blood T cell repertoires in COVID-19. Study overall: Italy, Spain and the United States were the sources of the convalescent and acute COVID-19 samples. PBMCs, B-cell-depleted T cells, or T cells were the source of the cDNA or gDNA that made up the material.

CDR3 size: 15 residues. The V and J ends lost 4 bases and 1 base respectively, with 10 bases between them. The germline V gene has CDR1 MGHDK and CDR2 SYGVNS. Source study methods: Researchers report that nucleated cell counts were estimated from reference gene primer amplification. TCRdb's copy holds only in-frame clones and misses some; the assay was immunoSEQ multiplex PCR. Clone size and the V and J calls come from that table; the DNA yielded D and trimming. The table lists around 220,000 clones, approximately 81% of them singletons, with roughly 21% in the top ten. The receptor's source is a man aged 25-40 years with active or convalescent COVID-19. The material sequenced was peripheral blood. The genes are TRBV25-1 and TRBJ2-2; a possible D gene is TRBD1 (6 bases). For the CDR3, the DNA is TGTGCCAGCAGTGCACGCAGGGGGAACACCGGGGAGCTGTTTTTT. Amino acid sequence: CASSARRGNTGELFF.